The table lists the clone carrying this T cell receptor beta chain with many counts. What it binds is unknown. The CDR3 is cut off 3 residues early in the read; its end comes from the germline J gene. Most patients and controls had Caucasian heritage. V was cut by 4 bases and J by 2 bases, with 15 bases left in between. This CDR3 spans 16 amino acids. Germline values: CDR1 LNHDA, CDR2 SQIVND (reference sequence). The repertoire was sequenced with immunoSEQ multiplex PCR; TCRdb's copy has only in-frame clones and lacks some. The table lists under 60,000 clones, with no singletons. The sample is drawn from a study of T cell clonality in common variable immunodeficiency. Overall study findings and caveats: CVID subjects had higher TCRbeta clonality than healthy controls, most marked in about a third. What drives increased CVID clonality needs T cell subpopulation sequencing.

This chain links TRBV19 with TRBJ1-3; weak D call: TRBD1 (6 bases). This TCR was recovered from a person between 18 and 75 years old in good health. Sequences were obtained from peripheral blood mononuclear cells. The covered CDR3 bases are TGTGCCAGTAGTAGGCCGGACAGACTTCCTGGAAACACC. Its translation: CASSRPDRLPGNT. The CDR3 in its entirety is CASSRPDRLPGNTIYF. The whole variable domain, remainder taken from reference TRBV19 and TRBJ1-3, is DGGITQSPKYLFRKEGQNVTLSCEQNLNHDAMYWYRQDPGQGLRLIYYSQIVNDFQKGDIAEGYSVSREKKESFPLTVTSAQKNPTAFYLCASSRPDRLPGNTIYFGEGSWLTVV.